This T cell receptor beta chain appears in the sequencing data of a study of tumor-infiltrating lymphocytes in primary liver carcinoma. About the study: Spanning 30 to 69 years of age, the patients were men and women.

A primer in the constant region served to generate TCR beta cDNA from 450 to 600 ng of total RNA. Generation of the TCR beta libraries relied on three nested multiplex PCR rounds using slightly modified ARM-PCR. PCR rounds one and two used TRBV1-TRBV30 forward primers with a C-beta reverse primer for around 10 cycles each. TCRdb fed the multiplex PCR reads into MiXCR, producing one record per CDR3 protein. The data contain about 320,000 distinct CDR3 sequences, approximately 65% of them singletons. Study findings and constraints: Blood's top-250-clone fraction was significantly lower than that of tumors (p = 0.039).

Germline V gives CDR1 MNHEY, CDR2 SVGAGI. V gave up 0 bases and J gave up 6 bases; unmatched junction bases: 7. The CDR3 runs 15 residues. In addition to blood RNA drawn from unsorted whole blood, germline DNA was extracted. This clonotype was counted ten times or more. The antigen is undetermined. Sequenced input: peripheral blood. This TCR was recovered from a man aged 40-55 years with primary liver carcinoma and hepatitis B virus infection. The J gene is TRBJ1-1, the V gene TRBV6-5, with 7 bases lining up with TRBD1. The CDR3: CASSYSNSGGAEAFF. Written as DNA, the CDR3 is TGTGCCAGCAGTTACTCGAATTCAGGGGGGGCTGAAGCTTTCTTT.